The rows below give T cell receptor beta chains drawn from one sample of a study of T-cell memory formation after mild COVID-19. TCRdb processed the 5' RACE reads anew with MiXCR; each CDR3 protein has one entry. The sample lists about 500,000 distinct CDR3 sequences; over 20% were seen once. Input material: PBMCs or a T cell subset sorted from them (not recorded which). Receptors originate from an adult woman who had mild COVID-19 (a few samples of this study predate the infection). Cell type and time point are not known. The CDR3 runs from the conserved cysteine through the conserved F or W. The D gene is left open where the match is weak. Size is omitted from some rows. Given values are once, few, many or a class for expanded clones.

>-|TRBV29-1|TRBJ2-5|-
TGCAGCGTTGATTCCGGGGAGGAGACCCAGTACTTC
CSVDSGEETQYF
>-|TRBV4-3|TRBJ2-3|few
TGCGCCAGCAGCCAAGAGTCGAGTTCTACGCAGTATTTT
CASSQESSSTQYF
>-|TRBV12-3/TRBV12-4|TRBJ1-1|-
TGTGCCAGCAGTAACCAGCAGGGGAGGAACACTGAAGCTTTCTTT
CASSNQQGRNTEAFF
>TRBD1|TRBV6-5|TRBJ2-4|few
TGTGCCAGCAGCCCAGGGACAGGAAAAAAGTGGAACATTCAGTACTTC
CASSPGTGKKWNIQYF
>TRBD2|TRBV12-5|TRBJ2-1|-
TGTGCTAGTGGTTTGGGAACCAAACTAGCGGCGGGCTACAATGAGCAGTTCTTC
CASGLGTKLAAGYNEQFF
>-|TRBV18|TRBJ1-1|few
TGTGCCAGCTCATCGACAATTGAAGCTTTCTTT
CASSSTIEAFF
>-|TRBV6-5|TRBJ1-5|-
TGTGCCAGCAGCGGGGGGCCGAATCAGCCCCAGCATTTT
CASSGGPNQPQHF
>-|TRBV24-1|TRBJ2-2|-
TGTGCCACCAGTCGAACTCTCGGGGAGCTGTTTTTT
CATSRTLGELFF
>-|TRBV5-1|TRBJ2-3|few
TGCGCCAGCAGCTGGAGGACAGCTACAGATACGCAGTATTTT
CASSWRTATDTQYF
>-|TRBV12-3/TRBV12-4|TRBJ1-2|-
TGTGCCAGCAGCTCCCCGTCCCGCGGCGGACTATTTGGCTACACCTTC
CASSSPSRGGLFGYTF
>TRBD2|TRBV10-3|TRBJ2-3|few
TGTGCCATCAGTCCTAGCGGGAGGACAGATACGCAGTATTTT
CAISPSGRTDTQYF
>TRBD2|TRBV15|TRBJ2-7|many
TGTGCCACCAGCAAAGGACTAGCGGGGGGCTCCTACGAGCAGTACTTC
CATSKGLAGGSYEQYF
>TRBD1|TRBV29-1|TRBJ2-2|few
TGCAGCGCTCGGACAGGGGATTTCACCGGGGAGCTGTTTTTT
CSARTGDFTGELFF
>-|TRBV18|TRBJ1-1|-
TGTGCCAGCTCACCGCAGGGTTACGACACTGAAGCTTTCTTT
CASSPQGYDTEAFF
>TRBD2|TRBV11-3|TRBJ2-1|few
TGTGCCAGCAGCCCGTTCGGGCTAGCGGGAGGCAATGAGCAGTTCTTC
CASSPFGLAGGNEQFF
>TRBD2|TRBV12-3/TRBV12-4|TRBJ2-7|few
TGTGCCAGCAGACTAGCGGGGGGGCCCTGGGAGCAGTACTTC
CASRLAGGPWEQYF
>-|TRBV7-8|TRBJ1-2|-
TGTGCCAGCAGCTTAGGAGCGGCAGGCGGTGGCTATGGCTACACCTTC
CASSLGAAGGGYGYTF
>TRBD1|TRBV24-1|TRBJ2-5|-
TGTGCCACCTCTGGACAGGGGCGAATCCAAGAGACCCAGTACTTC
CATSGQGRIQETQYF
>-|TRBV7-2|TRBJ1-3|-
TGTGCCAGCAGCGCCGTCCCCAGAGTCTCTGGAAACACCATATATTTT
CASSAVPRVSGNTIYF
>TRBD1|TRBV2|TRBJ2-7|few
TGTGCCAGCAAACGCCCCTCGGACAGGGGAGAGGAGCAGTACTTC
CASKRPSDRGEEQYF
>-|TRBV12-3/TRBV12-4|TRBJ1-5|-
TGTGCCAGCAGTTTGGGCAGGGGAAGCAATCAGCCCCAGCATTTT
CASSLGRGSNQPQHF
>-|TRBV15|TRBJ1-4|-
TGTGCCACCAGCCGAACCCCTACGGTAACAACTAATGAAAAACTGTTTTTT
CATSRTPTVTTNEKLFF
>-|TRBV5-5|TRBJ2-2|few
TGTGCCAGCAGCGAGGGGTTTCGGGAGCTGTTTTTT
CASSEGFRELFF
>TRBD2|TRBV12-3/TRBV12-4|TRBJ2-2|few
TGTGCCAGCAGTTTGAGTCGGGCGGAGGTAGCGGGGGATCCCGGGGAGCTGTTTTTT
CASSLSRAEVAGDPGELFF
>-|TRBV12-3/TRBV12-4|TRBJ2-5|many
TGTGCCAGCAGTAGTCAGGGGACCCAGTACTTC
CASSSQGTQYF
>TRBD1|TRBV27|TRBJ1-6|few
TGTGCCAGCAGTTTCCGACGGGACAGCCCTGCCCTGAATAATTCACCCCTCCACTTT
CASSFRRDSPALNNSPLHF
>-|TRBV20-1|TRBJ1-5|few
TGCAGTGCTAGTGAATTGAGGGGGAACCAGCCCCAGCATTTT
CSASELRGNQPQHF
>-|TRBV19|TRBJ1-1|-
TGTGCCAGTAGTATAGAGGGGGGGAGGTTGAACACTGAAGCTTTCTTT
CASSIEGGRLNTEAFF
>-|TRBV12-3/TRBV12-4|TRBJ2-2|-
TGTGCCAGCAGTTTTACTTCGACCGCCGGGGAGCTGTTTTTT
CASSFTSTAGELFF
>-|TRBV12-3/TRBV12-4|TRBJ2-5|-
TGTGCCAGCAGTTTGGGCGAGGTGGGAGAGACCCAGTACTTC
CASSLGEVGETQYF